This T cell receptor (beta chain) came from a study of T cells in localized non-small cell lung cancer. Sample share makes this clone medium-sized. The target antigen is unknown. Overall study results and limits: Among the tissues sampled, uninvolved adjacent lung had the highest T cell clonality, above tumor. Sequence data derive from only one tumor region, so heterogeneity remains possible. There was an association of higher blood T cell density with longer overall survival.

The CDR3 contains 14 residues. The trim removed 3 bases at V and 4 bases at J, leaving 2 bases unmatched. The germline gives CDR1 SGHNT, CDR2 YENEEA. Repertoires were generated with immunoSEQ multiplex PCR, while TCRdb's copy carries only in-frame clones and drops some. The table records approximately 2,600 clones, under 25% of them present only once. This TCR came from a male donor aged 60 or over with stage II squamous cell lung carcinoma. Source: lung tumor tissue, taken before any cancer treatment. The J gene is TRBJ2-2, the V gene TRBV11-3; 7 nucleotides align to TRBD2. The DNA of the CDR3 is TGTGCCAGCAGCTTTGGGGGGGGCACCGGGGAGCTGTTTTTT. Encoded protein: CASSFGGGTGELFF.